One sample yielded the 20 T cell receptor beta chains listed below, sequenced in a study of T cells in Graves' hyperthyroidism and ophthalmopathy. Template material for amplifying TCR beta CDR3 regions consisted of RNA transcripts. The HTBI primer set served for first-round RT-PCR of the TCR CDR3. Via MiXCR, TCRdb re-called the multiplex PCR reads, giving one row per CDR3 protein. Among fewer than 900,000 distinct CDR3 sequences listed, about a sixth were seen once. Sequenced sample: blood. These receptors came from a man between 18 and 29 years old with Graves' hyperthyroidism.

The chain has TRBV19 and TRBJ2-2; D gene uncertain. This CDR3 region has 14 residues. Per the germline V gene, CDR1 is LNHDA and CDR2 is SQIVND (reference sequence). Between the trimmed V and J ends, which lost 1 base and 6 bases, there was a span of 9 bases. The CDR3 is CASSIVELAGELFF. CDR3 in DNA: TGTGCCAGTAGTATAGTTGAGCTTGCCGGGGAGCTGTTTTTT.

Only a few counts were recorded for this clonotype. The chain has TRBV7-8 and TRBJ2-2; D unclear. CDR1 is SGHVS, CDR2 FQNEAQ, per germline. This CDR3 is 13 amino acids long. Trimming stripped 5 bases from V and 6 bases from J, with 10 bases between. The CDR3 reads CASSLSFSGELFF. The CDR3 DNA sequence: TGTGCCAGCAGCCTGAGCTTCTCCGGGGAGCTGTTTTTT. Full variable domain (missing parts from reference TRBV7-8 and TRBJ2-2): GAGVSQSPRYKVAKRGQDVALRCDPISGHVSLFWYQQALGQGPEFLTYFQNEAQLDKSGLPSDRFFAERPEGSVSTLKIQRTQQEDSAVYLCASSLSFSGELFFGEGSRLTVL.

The genes are TRBV7-2 and TRBJ2-3; D possibly uses TRBD1 or TRBD2 (6 bases each). Trimming cost V 5 bases and J 7 bases, with 19 bases left between them. Germline lookup yields CDR1 SGHTA and CDR2 FQGNSA. The length of the CDR3 is 15 residues. CDR3 sequence (DNA): TGTGCCAGCAGCCCAACTGTTTCGGGGGCTCATACGCAGTATTTT. Protein: CASSPTVSGAHTQYF.

The chain links TRBV27 to TRBJ2-5, with 8 bases that match TRBD1. V lost 6 bases and J lost 4; bases outside the gene matches: 7. The CDR3 extends over 14 amino acids. Germline V lookup: CDR1 MNHEY, CDR2 SMNVEV (reference sequence). The CDR3, as DNA: TGTGCCAGCAGGTCAAAACAGGGGGTAGAGACCCAGTACTTC. Protein product: CASRSKQGVETQYF.

This chain links TRBV12-3 or TRBV12-4 with TRBJ2-1, with 8 bases lining up with TRBD1. The CDR3 consists of 14 residues. The V gene end was trimmed by 10 bases and the J gene end by 8 bases; junction bases not matched to a gene: 13. The CDR3 region has the DNA TGTGCCACCCAGACCGGACAGGGAAAGGATGAGCAGTTCTTC. It specifies CATQTGQGKDEQFF.

The rearrangement uses TRBV4-1 and TRBJ2-7, with 10 bases matching TRBD1. Germline V gene lookup returns CDR1 MGHRA and CDR2 YSYEKL. V dropped 4 bases and J dropped 2; count of bases not matched to a gene: 8. The CDR3 runs 16 residues. The CDR3 reads CASSRTGQGIPYEQYF. The CDR3 nucleotides read TGCGCCAGCAGCCGGACGGGACAGGGGATACCCTACGAGCAGTACTTC.

V and J are TRBV9 and TRBJ1-4; D gene uncertain. Trimming took 4 bases from V and 8 from J, leaving 18 bases between them. The length of the CDR3 is 15 residues. Germline assignment: CDR1 SGDLS and CDR2 YYNGEE. Here the CDR3 DNA reads TGTGCCAGCAGCCCCGGGCCGGTCCTGAGGGAAAAACTGTTTTTT. Encoded protein: CASSPGPVLREKLFF.

Many counts were recorded for this clonotype. V gene TRBV15 combines with J gene TRBJ1-1; D ambiguous. The CDR3 is 13 residues long. In germline, CDR1 is LNHNV, CDR2 YYDKDF (reference sequence). Trimming stripped 1 base from V and 7 bases from J, with 10 bases between. The CDR3 spells CATSRGEEGEAFF. For the CDR3, the DNA is TGTGCCACCAGCAGAGGGGAGGAGGGTGAAGCTTTCTTT.

This clonotype came up many times. This chain uses TRBV28 with TRBJ2-4; a weak D match, TRBD2 (6 bases). Between the trimmed V and J ends, which lost 3 bases and 0 bases, there was a span of 12 bases. CDR1 is MDHEN and CDR2 is SYDVKM in the germline V gene. The CDR3 has 16 amino acids. Written as DNA, the CDR3 is TGTGCCAGCAGTTTCTCGGCGGGGCGAGCCAAAAACATTCAGTACTTC. This codes for CASSFSAGRAKNIQYF.

This clonotype occurred many times. The chain joins TRBV5-1 to TRBJ2-1; 8 nucleotides align to TRBD1. This CDR3 region has 16 residues. Per the germline V gene, CDR1 is SGHRS and CDR2 is YFSETQ. V dropped 4 bases and J dropped 6; count of bases not matched to a gene: 12. CDR3 protein: CASSPPRQGYFNEQFF. CDR3 nucleotide sequence: TGCGCCAGCAGCCCGCCTCGACAGGGGTATTTCAATGAGCAGTTCTTC.

The rearrangement uses TRBV7-6 and TRBJ2-7, with 8 bases matching TRBD1. Germline V lookup: CDR1 SGHVS, CDR2 FNYEAQ. The CDR3 runs to 15 residues. V was pared by 5 bases and J by 2 bases, with 8 bases of the junction left unmatched. CDR3 in DNA: TGTGCCAGCAGCCCCGGACAGGGAATCCCCTACGAGCAGTACTTC. Protein sequence: CASSPGQGIPYEQYF.

The rearrangement links TRBV6-2 or TRBV6-3 to TRBJ2-7; D is unclear. CDR1 and CDR2 from the germline V gene are MNHEY and SVGEGT. The CDR3 is made up of 16 amino acids. V was shortened by 2 bases and J by 0 bases, with 14 bases between the two germline ends. The CDR3 region is CASSYAPATSSYEQYF. The DNA of the CDR3 is TGTGCCAGCAGTTACGCTCCCGCTACCAGCTCCTACGAGCAGTACTTC.

The chain carries TRBV19 and TRBJ1-1, with D tentatively TRBD1 (5 bases). The CDR3 runs 11 residues. With 4 bases removed from V and 7 bases from J, the gap between germline ends came to 7 bases. CDR1 is LNHDA and CDR2 is SQIVND in the germline V gene (reference sequence). The CDR3 DNA follows: TGTGCCAGTAGTAGGACACATGAAGCTTTCTTT. Protein product: CASSRTHEAFF.

J is TRBJ2-1 and V is TRBV10-3; D ambiguous. Germline values: CDR1 ENHRY, CDR2 SYGVKD. V lost 6 bases to trimming and J lost 0 bases, with 15 bases between them. The CDR3 has 16 amino acids. Here the CDR3 DNA reads TGTGCCATCAGCGAACAAATTTCGAGCTCCTACAATGAGCAGTTCTTC. Translation gives CAISEQISSSYNEQFF.

The chain combines TRBV19 with TRBJ1-1, with D uncertain. Per germline, CDR1 LNHDA and CDR2 SQIVND (reference sequence). V was shortened by 5 bases and J by 1 base, with 8 bases between the two germline ends. The CDR3 is 13 amino acids. CDR3 amino acids: CASSYTWNTEAFF. CDR3 sequence (DNA): TGTGCCAGTAGTTATACGTGGAACACTGAAGCTTTCTTT.

This clonotype showed up just a few times. The chain employs TRBV4-1 and TRBJ2-1; D not resolved. The CDR3 runs to 16 residues. CDR1 and CDR2 from the germline V gene are MGHRA and YSYEKL. V gave up 0 bases and J gave up 7 bases, with 16 bases separating them. The DNA of the CDR3 is TGCGCCAGCAGCCAAGATCCTCGGATCGCCTTGAATGAGCAGTTCTTC. This translates into CASSQDPRIALNEQFF.

The chain joins TRBV11-1 to TRBJ2-2, with 8 bases that match TRBD1. The CDR3 totals 17 residues. CDR1 is SGHAT and CDR2 is FQDESV in the germline V gene (reference sequence). Germline trimming cut 5 bases from V and 3 bases from J; bases unmatched to any gene: 11. CDR3 in DNA: TGTGCCAGCAGCCCCCCTTTTACGGACAGGGACACCGGGGAGCTGTTTTTT. This gives the protein CASSPPFTDRDTGELFF.

This clonotype was seen more than once but under ten times. The chain couples TRBV15 to TRBJ2-1, with D hard to call. Trimming shortened V by 0 bases and J by 0 bases, and 12 bases separated the two germline ends. The CDR3 runs 17 residues. Germline V gene lookup returns CDR1 LNHNV and CDR2 YYDKDF (reference sequence). The DNA for the CDR3 is TGTGCCACCAGCAGAGATAAGGCGGACCGCTCCTACAATGAGCAGTTCTTC. It is translated as CATSRDKADRSYNEQFF.

The chain carries TRBV2 and TRBJ2-6; D is undetermined. V lost 8 bases and J lost 0, with 14 bases in between. The CDR3 has 16 residues. The germline V gene has CDR1 SNHLY and CDR2 FYNNEI. CDR3 region: CASLLIAHSGANVLTF. CDR3 nucleotides: TGTGCCAGCCTTTTAATAGCCCACTCTGGGGCCAACGTCCTGACTTTC.

The V gene is TRBV12-3 or TRBV12-4, the J gene TRBJ1-5; D uncertain. The V and J ends lost 3 bases and 3 bases respectively, with 9 bases between them. The CDR3 contains 14 residues. The CDR3 coding sequence is TGTGCCAGCAGTTTCCGACGGGACAATCAGCCCCAGCATTTT. Amino acids: CASSFRRDNQPQHF.